A selection of T cell receptor beta chains follows, all from one sample in a study of OX40 agonist ivuxolimab in advanced cancers. Libraries were prepared by immunoSEQ multiplex PCR; TCRdb keeps only in-frame clonotypes and omits some of them. The sample has under 40,000 clones; over 60% are singletons. This sample comprised CD4+ or CD8+ T cells sorted from blood, obtained in a trial of the OX40 agonist ivuxolimab. These receptors were collected from an adult with an advanced solid tumor such as melanoma, head and neck, liver or kidney cancer. Each CDR3 is given with its conserved first and last residue. D genes are given only for firm matches. The listing skips clone size in some rows; elsewhere it reads once, few, many or a size class.

j_call clone_size d_call v_call cdr3_aa cdr3_nt
TRBJ1-5 NA NA TRBV7-9 CASSFDGGGQPQHF TGTGCCAGCAGCTTTGACGGGGGAGGTCAGCCCCAGCATTTT
TRBJ1-1 NA TRBD1 TRBV13 CASSFTGQGVLMSEAFF TGTGCCAGCAGCTTTACCGGACAGGGGGTGTTGATGTCTGAAGCTTTCTTT
TRBJ1-4 NA NA TRBV15 CATSEMSGANEKLFF TGTGCCACCAGCGAGATGTCAGGGGCTAACGAAAAACTGTTTTTT
TRBJ2-5 once TRBD2 TRBV9 CASSGDPGTSSQETQYF TGTGCCAGCAGCGGCGACCCCGGGACTAGCTCCCAAGAGACCCAGTACTTC
TRBJ2-5 NA TRBD2 TRBV6-5 CASSQLAGGKETQYF TGTGCCAGCAGTCAACTAGCGGGGGGCAAAGAGACCCAGTACTTC
TRBJ2-3 NA NA TRBV6-5 CASSYSGAGSDTQYF TGTGCCAGCAGTTACTCGGGGGCGGGCTCAGATACGCAGTATTTT
TRBJ2-1 NA NA TRBV6-5 CASTDAGWAGNEQFF TGTGCCAGCACCGACGCAGGGTGGGCTGGGAATGAGCAGTTCTTC
TRBJ2-5 NA NA TRBV7-3 CASSFSRGETQYF TGTGCCAGCAGCTTCTCTAGGGGGGAGACCCAGTACTTC
TRBJ2-3 NA TRBD2 TRBV28 CASSSGRADTQYF TGTGCCAGCAGTAGCGGGAGGGCAGATACGCAGTATTTT
TRBJ2-2 NA TRBD2 TRBV7-9 CASSLSGAALFGGELFF TGTGCCAGCAGCTTAAGCGGGGCGGCGTTGTTTGGTGGGGAGCTGTTTTTT
TRBJ2-1 NA TRBD2 TRBV5-4 CASSPSLAELYNEQFF TGTGCCAGCAGTCCCTCACTAGCGGAGCTCTACAATGAGCAGTTCTTC
TRBJ2-1 NA NA TRBV10-3 CAISDRSRRYNEQFF TGTGCCATCAGTGATCGGTCCAGGCGGTACAATGAGCAGTTCTTC
TRBJ1-3 few NA TRBV28 CASSSPGRGNSGNTIYF TGTGCCAGCAGTTCCCCTGGGAGAGGAAACTCTGGAAACACCATATATTTT
TRBJ1-1 NA NA TRBV14 CASSQAGAGGHAFF TGTGCCAGCAGCCAAGCAGGGGCTGGGGGGCATGCTTTCTTT
TRBJ2-3 NA TRBD2 TRBV2 CASSVDSGTTDTQYF TGTGCCAGCAGTGTGGATAGCGGGACCACAGATACGCAGTATTTT
TRBJ2-3 NA NA TRBV6-5 CASSYGAAGDTQYF TGTGCCAGCAGTTACGGGGCAGCGGGAGATACGCAGTATTTT
TRBJ1-4 NA TRBD1 TRBV19 CASSRGQPGDEKLFF TGTGCCAGTAGTAGGGGACAGCCGGGAGATGAAAAACTGTTTTTT
TRBJ2-1 NA TRBD2 TRBV7-3 CASSLIYGRAKFF TGTGCCAGCAGCTTAATCTACGGGAGGGCCAAGTTCTTC
TRBJ1-5 NA NA TRBV6-6 CASSRERNSNQPQHF TGTGCCAGCAGCCGTGAGAGAAATAGCAATCAGCCCCAGCATTTT
TRBJ2-1 once NA TRBV7-6 CASSLTASAPEQFF TGTGCCAGCAGCTTAACGGCTAGCGCCCCAGAGCAGTTCTTC
TRBJ2-2 NA NA TRBV28 CAILPGGTGELFF TGTGCCATCCTCCCGGGTGGGACCGGGGAGCTGTTTTTT
TRBJ2-7 few NA TRBV28 CASSFFGTQTYEQYF TGTGCCAGCAGTTTTTTTGGGACACAAACCTACGAGCAGTACTTC
TRBJ1-4 NA NA TRBV5-1 CASSYGGAATNEKLFF TGCGCCAGCAGCTACGGGGGGGCAGCAACTAATGAAAAACTGTTTTTT
TRBJ2-5 NA TRBD2 TRBV29-1 CSVWGLAGEVRETQYF TGCAGCGTCTGGGGACTAGCGGGAGAGGTCAGAGAGACCCAGTACTTC
TRBJ2-1 NA NA TRBV29-1 CSVGAPPLTNEQFF TGCAGCGTTGGGGCGCCCCCCTTAACGAATGAGCAGTTCTTC
TRBJ1-4 NA TRBD1 TRBV6-1 CASSAYNRGPNEKLFF TGTGCCAGCAGTGCATACAACAGGGGGCCTAATGAAAAACTGTTTTTT
TRBJ1-4 NA NA TRBV9 CASSGTLSGEKLFF TGTGCCAGCAGCGGGACCCTATCGGGTGAAAAACTGTTTTTT
TRBJ2-1 few NA TRBV6-5 CASRKAGRYNEQFF TGTGCCAGCAGGAAGGCGGGACGCTACAATGAGCAGTTCTTC
TRBJ2-6 NA TRBD1 TRBV10-1 CAIGTGETTGANVLTF TGCGCCATCGGGACAGGGGAGACCACTGGGGCCAACGTCCTGACTTTC
TRBJ1-3 NA NA TRBV7-8 CASSLRGSGNTIYF TGTGCCAGCAGCTTAAGGGGATCTGGAAACACCATATATTTT
TRBJ1-5 few NA TRBV30 CAWSINENQPQHF TGTGCCTGGAGTATCAACGAGAATCAGCCCCAGCATTTT
TRBJ2-1 NA NA TRBV29-1 CSGLETYNEQFF TGCAGCGGACTAGAGACCTACAATGAGCAGTTCTTC
TRBJ2-3 once NA TRBV5-1 CASSFENTQYF TGCGCCAGCAGCTTCGAAAATACGCAGTATTTT
TRBJ2-1 once NA TRBV7-9 CASSFDWSSSYNEQFF TGTGCCAGCAGCTTTGACTGGTCCAGCTCCTACAATGAGCAGTTCTTC
TRBJ1-1 once NA TRBV27 CASATFRGAAFF TGTGCCAGCGCTACATTCAGGGGTGCAGCTTTCTTT
TRBJ2-1 NA NA TRBV5-6 CASSLVPGMAYNEQFF TGTGCCAGCAGCTTAGTCCCGGGGATGGCCTACAATGAGCAGTTCTTC
TRBJ1-2 NA TRBD1 TRBV27 CASSPQGNGYGYTF TGTGCCAGCAGCCCACAGGGGAACGGCTATGGCTACACCTTC
TRBJ1-5 NA NA TRBV27 CASSSNENQPQHF TGTGCCAGCAGTTCCAATGAAAATCAGCCCCAGCATTTT
TRBJ2-4 NA TRBD1 TRBV28 CASSPEGRGRLAKNIQYF TGTGCCAGCAGTCCGGAGGGCAGGGGGCGCTTGGCCAAAAACATTCAGTACTTC
TRBJ2-3 NA TRBD1 TRBV19 CASRRQGFVSTDTQYF TGTGCCAGTAGACGACAGGGATTTGTAAGCACAGATACGCAGTATTTT
TRBJ1-6 once TRBD1 TRBV6-5 CASSYLFTGGNSPLHF TGTGCCAGCAGTTACTTGTTTACAGGGGGGAATTCACCCCTCCACTTT
TRBJ1-1 NA NA TRBV11-1 CASSLDTYDTEAFF TGTGCCAGCAGCTTGGACACTTACGATACTGAAGCTTTCTTT
TRBJ2-1 few NA TRBV18 CASSEGVQGDEQFF TGTGCCAGCTCTGAGGGAGTCCAAGGGGATGAGCAGTTCTTC
TRBJ2-5 few NA TRBV6-1 CASIRTGSQETQYF TGTGCCAGCATCAGAACAGGGTCACAAGAGACCCAGTACTTC
TRBJ2-7 NA TRBD2 TRBV19 CASSPLAGGVDEQYF TGTGCCAGTAGTCCGCTAGCGGGAGGTGTGGATGAGCAGTACTTC
TRBJ2-1 once NA TRBV7-6 CASSPSPPRTANEQFF TGTGCCAGCAGCCCCAGCCCCCCTAGAACAGCGAATGAGCAGTTCTTC
TRBJ2-1 NA NA TRBV15 CATSRDKGVSAYNEQFF TGTGCCACCAGCAGAGATAAGGGGGTGTCCGCCTACAATGAGCAGTTCTTC
TRBJ2-3 NA NA TRBV6-1 CASSKAASSTDTQYF TGTGCCAGCAGTAAGGCGGCCTCTAGCACAGATACGCAGTATTTT
TRBJ1-4 NA NA TRBV15 CATSGGDMNEKLFF TGTGCCACCAGCGGGGGGGACATGAATGAAAAACTGTTTTTT
TRBJ1-5 few NA TRBV19 CASSARSGGEPQHF TGTGCCAGTAGTGCCAGGTCGGGTGGGGAGCCCCAGCATTTT
TRBJ2-5 NA NA TRBV5-5 CASSLVGTVQETQYF TGTGCCAGCAGCCTTGTAGGGACGGTACAAGAGACCCAGTACTTC
TRBJ2-7 NA NA TRBV18 CASSPGPPATAEQYF TGTGCCAGCTCACCTGGGCCGCCTGCGACCGCCGAGCAGTACTTC
TRBJ2-2 NA TRBD2 TRBV7-9 CASSSGLAGPGELFF TGTGCCAGCAGCTCCGGGTTAGCGGGACCCGGGGAGCTGTTTTTT